This T cell receptor (beta chain) was observed in a study of T cell repertoires in cytomegalovirus infection. TCRdb used MiXCR to reprocess the reads, holding one entry per CDR3 protein. Of tens of thousands of distinct CDR3 sequences listed, 20% to 30% are singletons. A word on this clonotype: Its antigen is as yet unknown.

This CDR3 spans 14 amino acids. V was cut by 3 bases and J by 8 bases, with 14 bases left in between. The germline CDR1 and CDR2 sequences are DFQATT and SNEGSKA (reference sequence). The sequence was obtained from a human donor in good health (CMV status not recorded). Some clones in this sample may be carry-over from other donors' samples. This rearrangement joins TRBV20-1 to TRBJ1-6; D remains ambiguous. The input for sequencing was CD8+ T cells from cultured PBMCs, taken from culture after CMV antigen stimulation. CDR3 residues: CSARELTEYSPLHF. The CDR3 DNA sequence: TGCAGTGCTAGGGAGCTAACGGAGTATTCACCCCTCCACTTT.